The clone carrying this T cell receptor beta chain was seen only a few times. Antigen specificity is unknown. This specimen comes from a study of blood T cells in healthy people across ages. CDR1 and CDR2 (germline): SNHLY, FYNNEI. V shed 4 bases and J shed 4 bases, with 11 bases lying between them. This CDR3 has 13 amino acids. Primed by a sample-barcoded 5' primer and a J-beta primer mix, a second PCR proceeded for roughly 6 to 12 cycles. Template switching added a 12-random-nucleotide identifier to every cDNA molecule. Using its own MiXCR run on the 5' RACE reads, TCRdb lists one record per CDR3 protein. Among over a million distinct CDR3 sequences, 59% were seen once, and the ten largest hold over 6.5%. Study-level findings and limits: Aged donors had fewer naive CD4+ cells and lower diversity than long-lived donors.

This chain links TRBV2 with TRBJ2-7; no clear D. This clonotype originated in a man aged 18 to 29 in good health. Sequencing input: blood. The CDR3 DNA is TGTGCCAGCAGTGGCCCGGCTAGTTACGAGCAGTACTTC. Its protein is CASSGPASYEQYF.